What follows describes a single T cell receptor beta chain. Its target is not known. These data originate in a study of blood T cells in healthy people across ages. Study-wide points: Those diversity estimates obtained from one million T cells were thought to be underestimates. Both higher diversity and more naive CD4+ cells marked long-lived donors when set against aged donors.

Roughly 10 milliliters of peripheral blood were drawn from each donor. V was cut by 5 bases and J by 6 bases, with 13 bases left in between. Germline lookup yields CDR1 SGHVS and CDR2 FNYEAQ. The CDR3 runs to 13 residues. The authors ran a second PCR of 7 to 11 cycles using a sample-barcoded 5' primer and a J-beta primer mix. Each of the cDNA molecules was tagged by a template-switch adaptor with 12 random nucleotides. Using its own MiXCR run on the 5' RACE reads, TCRdb lists one record per CDR3 protein. The repertoire includes 1,800,000 or so distinct CDR3 sequences, roughly two fifths of them detected once, and roughly 24% sits in the top ten.

This TCR was sampled from a human donor in good health. The chain links TRBV7-6 to TRBJ1-1, with D possibly TRBD1 on 5 matching bases. Sequencing input: blood. The CDR3 region is CASSPRDGSEAFF. Written as DNA, the CDR3 is TGTGCCAGCAGCCCACGGGACGGATCTGAAGCTTTCTTT.